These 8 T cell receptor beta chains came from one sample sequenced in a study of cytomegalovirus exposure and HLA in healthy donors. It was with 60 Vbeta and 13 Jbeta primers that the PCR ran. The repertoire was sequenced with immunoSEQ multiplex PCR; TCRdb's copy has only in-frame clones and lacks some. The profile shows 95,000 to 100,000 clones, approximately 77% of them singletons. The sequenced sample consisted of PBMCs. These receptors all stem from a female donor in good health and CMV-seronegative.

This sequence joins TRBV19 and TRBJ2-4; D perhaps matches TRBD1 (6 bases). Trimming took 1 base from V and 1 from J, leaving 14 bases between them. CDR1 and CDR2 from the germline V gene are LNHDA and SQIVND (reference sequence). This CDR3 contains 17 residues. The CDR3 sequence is CASSIASGVVAKNIQYF. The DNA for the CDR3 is TGTGCCAGTAGTATAGCCTCAGGGGTCGTGGCCAAAAACATTCAGTACTTC.

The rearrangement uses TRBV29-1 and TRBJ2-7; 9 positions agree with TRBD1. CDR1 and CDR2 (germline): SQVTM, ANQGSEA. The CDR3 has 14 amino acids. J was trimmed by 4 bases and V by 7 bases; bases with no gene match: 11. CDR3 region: CSAASGQGWYEQYF. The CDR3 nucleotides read TGCAGCGCCGCGTCAGGACAGGGGTGGTACGAGCAGTACTTC.

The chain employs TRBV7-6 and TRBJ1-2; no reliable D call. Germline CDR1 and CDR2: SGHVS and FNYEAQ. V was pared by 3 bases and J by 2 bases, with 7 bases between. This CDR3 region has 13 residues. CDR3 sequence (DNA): TGTGCCAGCAGCTTGACACAGAACTATGGCTACACCTTC. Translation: CASSLTQNYGYTF.

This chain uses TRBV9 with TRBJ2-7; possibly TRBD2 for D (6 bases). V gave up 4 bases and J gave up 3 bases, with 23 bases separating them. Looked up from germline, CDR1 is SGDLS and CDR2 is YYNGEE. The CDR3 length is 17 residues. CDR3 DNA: TGTGCCAGCAGCCCACAGGAGGGCAAGCCTTCTGACTACGAGCAGTACTTC. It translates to CASSPQEGKPSDYEQYF.

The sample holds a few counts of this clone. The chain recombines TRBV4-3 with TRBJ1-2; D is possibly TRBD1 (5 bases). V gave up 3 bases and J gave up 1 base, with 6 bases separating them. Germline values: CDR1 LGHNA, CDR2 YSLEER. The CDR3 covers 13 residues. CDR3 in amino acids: CASSQQGNYGYTF. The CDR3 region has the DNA TGCGCCAGCAGCCAGCAGGGTAACTATGGCTACACCTTC.

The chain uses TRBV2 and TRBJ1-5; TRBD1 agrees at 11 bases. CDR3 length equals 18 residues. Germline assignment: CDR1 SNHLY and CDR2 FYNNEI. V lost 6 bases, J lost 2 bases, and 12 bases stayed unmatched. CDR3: CASRHRQPGQGGNQPQHF. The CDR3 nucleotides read TGTGCCAGCAGGCACAGACAACCGGGACAGGGGGGCAATCAGCCCCAGCATTTT.

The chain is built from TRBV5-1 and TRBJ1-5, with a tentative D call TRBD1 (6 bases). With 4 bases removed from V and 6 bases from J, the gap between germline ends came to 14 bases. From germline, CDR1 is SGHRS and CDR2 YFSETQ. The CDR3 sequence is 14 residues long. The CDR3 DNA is TGCGCCAGCAGCCCCCGGGGGGGCGGTCAGCCCCAGCATTTT. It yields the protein CASSPRGGGQPQHF.

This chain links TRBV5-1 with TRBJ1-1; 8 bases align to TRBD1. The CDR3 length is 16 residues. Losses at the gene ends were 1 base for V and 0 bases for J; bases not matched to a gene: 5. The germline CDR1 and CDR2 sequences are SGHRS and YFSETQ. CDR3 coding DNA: TGCGCCAGCAGCTTGCAGGTGACAGGGGTGAACACTGAAGCTTTCTTT. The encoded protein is CASSLQVTGVNTEAFF.